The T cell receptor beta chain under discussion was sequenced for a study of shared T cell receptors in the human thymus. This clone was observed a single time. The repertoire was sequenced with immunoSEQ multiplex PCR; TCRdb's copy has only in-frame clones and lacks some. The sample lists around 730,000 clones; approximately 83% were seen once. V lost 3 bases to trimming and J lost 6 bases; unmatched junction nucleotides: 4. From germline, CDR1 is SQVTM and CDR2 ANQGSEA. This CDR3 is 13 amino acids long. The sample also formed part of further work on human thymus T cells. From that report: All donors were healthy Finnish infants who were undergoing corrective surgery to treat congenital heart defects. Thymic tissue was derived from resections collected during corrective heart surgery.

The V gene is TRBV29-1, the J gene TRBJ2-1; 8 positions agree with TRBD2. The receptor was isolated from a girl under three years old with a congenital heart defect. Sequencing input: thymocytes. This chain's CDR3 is CSVEGTSLNEQFF. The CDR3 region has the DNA TGCAGCGTTGAGGGGACTAGTCTCAATGAGCAGTTCTTC.